This TCR beta chain was documented in a study of early T cells in non-severe SARS-CoV-2 infection. Study overall: Sequencing of bulk RNA from unsorted whole blood was done, without chain pairing. Findings and caveats of the study: The VDJdb matching leaned toward anti-spike CD8 responses and overlooked private and CD4 specificities.

V was pared by 4 bases and J by 0 bases, with 13 bases of the junction left unmatched. The CDR3 is 18 amino acids. Germline lookup yields CDR1 SGHDN and CDR2 FVKESK. MiXCR was run by TCRdb on the 5' RACE reads, yielding one entry per CDR3 protein. Among about 64,000 distinct CDR3 sequences listed, around 13% were seen once. A remark on this clonotype: The antigen is unknown.

The sequence came from an adult who was a healthcare worker with PCR-confirmed SARS-CoV-2 infection or an uninfected control (not recorded which). The source material was whole blood. V and J are TRBV14 and TRBJ1-1, with 8 positions matching TRBD1. DNA of the CDR3: TGTGCCAGCAGCCCCCTCTTTCGGACAGGGAGATTGAACACTGAAGCTTTCTTT. Its translation: CASSPLFRTGRLNTEAFF. Drawing the rest from reference TRBV14 and TRBJ1-1, the complete variable domain is EAGVTQFPSHSVIEKGQTVTLRCDPISGHDNLYWYRRVMGKEIKFLLHFVKESKQDESGMPNNRFLAERTGGTYSTLKVQPAELEDSGVYFCASSPLFRTGRLNTEAFFGQGTRLTVV.